These T cell receptor beta chains were read from a single sample in a study of T cells expressing NK-cell markers. Following a re-call of the 5' RACE reads, TCRdb has one entry per CDR3 protein and lacks DNA. Its table records hundreds of thousands of distinct CDR3 sequences. Sequenced input: blood T cells: a sorted CD56 or NKG2C T cell subset, CD4+ or CD8+ T cells, or bulk PBMC T cells (not recorded which). These receptor sequences come from a woman aged 18 to 75 in good health. CDR3s include the opening cysteine and the closing phenylalanine or tryptophan.

J gene: TRBJ2-3
V gene: TRBV9
CDR3 protein: CASSVLGLSVSADTQYF

J gene: TRBJ2-1
V gene: TRBV2
CDR3 protein: CASSDTYNEQFF

J gene: TRBJ2-2
V gene: TRBV20-1
CDR3 protein: CSAGLAGVWNTGELFF

J gene: TRBJ2-7
V gene: TRBV9
CDR3 protein: CASSPRTSGRYEQYF

J gene: TRBJ2-3
V gene: TRBV18
CDR3 protein: CASSPPVSTDTQYF

J gene: TRBJ2-1
V gene: TRBV7-9
CDR3 protein: CASSFRDKGYNEQFF

J gene: TRBJ1-5
V gene: TRBV6-5
CDR3 protein: CASSYWQGDQPQHF

J gene: TRBJ2-2
V gene: TRBV19
CDR3 protein: CASSAGAWELFF

J gene: TRBJ2-6
V gene: TRBV10-3
CDR3 protein: CAIKDSNSGANVLTF

J gene: TRBJ1-2
V gene: TRBV2
CDR3 protein: CATAGTGVVYGYTF